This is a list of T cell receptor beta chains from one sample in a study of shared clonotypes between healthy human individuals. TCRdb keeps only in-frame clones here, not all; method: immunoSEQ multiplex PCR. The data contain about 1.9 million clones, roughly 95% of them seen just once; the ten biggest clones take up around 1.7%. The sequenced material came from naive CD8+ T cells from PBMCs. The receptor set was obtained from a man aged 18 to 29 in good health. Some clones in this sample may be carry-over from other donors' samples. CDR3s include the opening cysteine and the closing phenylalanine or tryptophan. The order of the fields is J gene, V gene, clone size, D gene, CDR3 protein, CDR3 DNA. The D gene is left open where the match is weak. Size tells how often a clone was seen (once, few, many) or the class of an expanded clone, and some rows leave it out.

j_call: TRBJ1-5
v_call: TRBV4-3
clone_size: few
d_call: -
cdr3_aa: CASSQGRVNQPQHF
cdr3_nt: TGCGCCAGCAGCCAAGGCAGGGTAAATCAGCCCCAGCATTTT

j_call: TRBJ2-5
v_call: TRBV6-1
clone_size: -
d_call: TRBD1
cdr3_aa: CATRQGETQYF
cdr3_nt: TGTGCCACGAGACAGGGGGAGACCCAGTACTTC

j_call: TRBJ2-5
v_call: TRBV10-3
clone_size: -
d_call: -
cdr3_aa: CAISESLTGTQETQYF
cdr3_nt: TGTGCCATCAGTGAGTCGCTGACAGGTACCCAAGAGACCCAGTACTTC

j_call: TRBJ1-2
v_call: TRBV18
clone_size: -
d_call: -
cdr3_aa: CASSPRETETATLIRGYTF
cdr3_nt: TGTGCCAGCTCACCACGGGAAACCGAAACGGCCACCCTGATACGGGGCTACACCTTC

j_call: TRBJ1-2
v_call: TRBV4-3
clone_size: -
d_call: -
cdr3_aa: CASSPFHTGTMHGYTF
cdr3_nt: TGCGCCAGCAGCCCTTTCCACACCGGGACCATGCATGGCTACACCTTC

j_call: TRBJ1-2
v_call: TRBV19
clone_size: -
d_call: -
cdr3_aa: CASSPRWTPPVGYGYTF
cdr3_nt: TGTGCCAGTAGCCCGCGCTGGACACCGCCCGTAGGCTATGGCTACACCTTC

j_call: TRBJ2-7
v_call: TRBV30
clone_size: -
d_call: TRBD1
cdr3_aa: CASTGGNSYEQYF
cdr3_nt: TGTGCCTCTACAGGGGGTAACTCCTACGAGCAGTACTTC

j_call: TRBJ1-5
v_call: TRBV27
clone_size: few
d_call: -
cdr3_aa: CASSLGGSNQPQHF
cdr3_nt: TGTGCCAGCAGTTTAGGAGGGAGCAATCAGCCCCAGCATTTT

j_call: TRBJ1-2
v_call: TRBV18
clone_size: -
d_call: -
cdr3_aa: CASSPPTTTVFYGYTF
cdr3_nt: TGTGCCAGCTCACCGCCAACTACCACAGTATTCTATGGCTACACCTTC

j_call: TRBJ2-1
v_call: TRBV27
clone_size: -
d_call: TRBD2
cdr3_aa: CASSSRLAGDNEQFF
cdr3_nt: TGTGCCAGCAGTTCCCGACTAGCGGGGGACAATGAGCAGTTCTTC

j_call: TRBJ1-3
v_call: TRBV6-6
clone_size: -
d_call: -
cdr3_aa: CASSTRAGEGNTIYF
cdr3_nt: TGTGCCAGCAGTACCCGGGCGGGGGAGGGAAACACCATATATTTT

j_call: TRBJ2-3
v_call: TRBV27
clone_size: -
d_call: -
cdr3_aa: CASSHTLVRGTDTQYF
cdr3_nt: TGTGCCAGCAGCCACACATTGGTTCGGGGCACAGATACGCAGTATTTT

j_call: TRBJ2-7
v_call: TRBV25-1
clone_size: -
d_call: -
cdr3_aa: CASSYGGSYEQYF
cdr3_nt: TGTGCCAGCAGTTACGGCGGATCCTACGAGCAGTACTTC

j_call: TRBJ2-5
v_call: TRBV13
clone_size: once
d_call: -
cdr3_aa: CASSLRDPAETQYF
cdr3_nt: TGTGCCAGCAGCTTACGGGACCCTGCAGAGACCCAGTACTTC

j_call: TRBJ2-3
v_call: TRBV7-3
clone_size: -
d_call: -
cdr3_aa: CASSLDRDASTDTQYF
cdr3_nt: TGTGCCAGCAGCCTAGACCGCGACGCTAGCACAGATACGCAGTATTTT

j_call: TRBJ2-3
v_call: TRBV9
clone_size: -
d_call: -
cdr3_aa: CASSVGVSSTDTQYF
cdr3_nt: TGTGCCAGCAGCGTAGGAGTATCTAGCACAGATACGCAGTATTTT

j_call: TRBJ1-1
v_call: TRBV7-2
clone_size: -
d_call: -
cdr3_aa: CASSLGRAEAFF
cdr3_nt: TGTGCCAGCAGCTTAGGGCGCGCTGAAGCTTTCTTT

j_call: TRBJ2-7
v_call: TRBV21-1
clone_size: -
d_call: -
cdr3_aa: CASSKVSAAKTYYEQYF
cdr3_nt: TGTGCCAGCAGCAAAGTGTCAGCGGCTAAAACTTACTACGAGCAGTACTTC

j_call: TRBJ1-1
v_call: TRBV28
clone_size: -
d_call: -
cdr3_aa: CASSHPAGYTEAFF
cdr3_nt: TGTGCCAGCTCCCACCCTGCCGGGTACACTGAAGCTTTCTTT

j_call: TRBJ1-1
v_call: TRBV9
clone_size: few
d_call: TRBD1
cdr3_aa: CASSVSRGLTEAFF
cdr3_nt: TGTGCCAGCAGCGTAAGCAGGGGGCTAACTGAAGCTTTCTTT

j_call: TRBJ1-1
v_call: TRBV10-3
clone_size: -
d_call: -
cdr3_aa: CAISESRGAEAFF
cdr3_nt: TGTGCCATCAGTGAGTCTCGGGGGGCTGAAGCTTTCTTT

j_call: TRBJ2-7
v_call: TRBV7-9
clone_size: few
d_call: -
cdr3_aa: CASSFGAPEQYF
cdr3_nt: TGTGCCAGCAGCTTTGGGGCGCCCGAGCAGTACTTC

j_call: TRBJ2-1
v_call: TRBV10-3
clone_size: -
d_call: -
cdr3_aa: CAIRKDNDNEQFF
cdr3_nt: TGTGCCATCCGGAAGGACAACGACAATGAGCAGTTCTTC

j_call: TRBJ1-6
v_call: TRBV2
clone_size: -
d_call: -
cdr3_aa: CASSRGERGARPLHF
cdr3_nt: TGTGCCAGCAGCCGAGGAGAACGGGGCGCGAGGCCCCTCCACTTT

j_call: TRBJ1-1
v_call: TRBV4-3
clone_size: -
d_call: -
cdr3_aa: CASSPLGGARAKLQGPEAFF
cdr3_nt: TGCGCCAGCAGCCCCCTAGGGGGGGCGCGAGCAAAACTTCAGGGCCCTGAAGCTTTCTTT

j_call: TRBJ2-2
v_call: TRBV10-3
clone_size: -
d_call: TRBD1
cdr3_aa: CAIRGADRAAGELFF
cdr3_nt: TGTGCCATCAGGGGTGCGGACAGGGCCGCCGGGGAGCTGTTTTTT

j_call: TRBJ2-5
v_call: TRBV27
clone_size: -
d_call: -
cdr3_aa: CASSQRAGGLQETQYF
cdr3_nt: TGTGCCAGCAGTCAACGGGCTGGGGGATTACAAGAGACCCAGTACTTC

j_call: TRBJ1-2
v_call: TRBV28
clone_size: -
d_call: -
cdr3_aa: CASRWKRRARCGYTF
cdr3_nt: TGTGCCAGCAGGTGGAAGAGGAGGGCGCGGTGTGGCTACACCTTC

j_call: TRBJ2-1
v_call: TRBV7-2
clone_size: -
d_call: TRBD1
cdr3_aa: CASSLLAGGFYNEQFF
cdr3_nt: TGTGCCAGCAGCTTGCTGGCAGGGGGCTTCTACAATGAGCAGTTCTTC

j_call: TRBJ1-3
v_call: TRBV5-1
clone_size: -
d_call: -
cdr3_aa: CASSYAGDLPSLTGNTIYF
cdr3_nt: TGCGCCAGCAGCTACGCAGGGGACCTCCCTAGTTTGACTGGAAACACCATATATTTT

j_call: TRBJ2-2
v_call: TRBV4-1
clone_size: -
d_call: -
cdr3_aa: CASSQGDQPTGELFF
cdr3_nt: TGCGCCAGCAGCCAAGGGGACCAGCCGACCGGGGAGCTGTTTTTT

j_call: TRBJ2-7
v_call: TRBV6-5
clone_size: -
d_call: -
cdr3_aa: CASSGSRYYEQYF
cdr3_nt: TGTGCCAGCAGTGGCAGTCGGTACTACGAGCAGTACTTC

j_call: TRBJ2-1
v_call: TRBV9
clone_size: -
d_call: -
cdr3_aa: CASSGWGTTSSYNEQFF
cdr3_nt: TGTGCCAGCAGCGGATGGGGGACAACGAGCTCCTACAATGAGCAGTTCTTC

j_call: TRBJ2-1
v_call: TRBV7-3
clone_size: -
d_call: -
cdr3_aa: CASSSPDAGGVYNEQFF
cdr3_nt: TGTGCCAGCAGCTCCCCTGACGCCGGCGGGGTTTACAATGAGCAGTTCTTC

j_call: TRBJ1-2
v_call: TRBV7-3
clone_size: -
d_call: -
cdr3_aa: CASSHLGGGGYTF
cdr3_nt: TGTGCCAGCAGCCACCTCGGGGGGGGTGGCTACACCTTC

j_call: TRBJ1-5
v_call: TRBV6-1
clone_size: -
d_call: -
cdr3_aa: CASSGWDHSNQPQHF
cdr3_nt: TGTGCCAGCAGTGGGTGGGACCATAGCAATCAGCCCCAGCATTTT

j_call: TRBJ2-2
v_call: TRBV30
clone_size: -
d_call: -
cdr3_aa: CAWSVGGLGELFF
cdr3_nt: TGTGCCTGGAGTGTTGGGGGACTTGGGGAGCTGTTTTTT

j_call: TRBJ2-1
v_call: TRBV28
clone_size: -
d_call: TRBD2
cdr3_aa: CASSFPKRLAGVSYNEQFF
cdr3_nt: TGTGCCAGCAGTTTTCCGAAGAGACTAGCGGGAGTCTCCTACAATGAGCAGTTCTTC

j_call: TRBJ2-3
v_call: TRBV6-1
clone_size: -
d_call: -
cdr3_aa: CASSVGTDTQYF
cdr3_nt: TGTGCCAGCAGTGTAGGGACGGATACGCAGTATTTT

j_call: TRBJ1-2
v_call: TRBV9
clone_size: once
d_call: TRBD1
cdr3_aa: CASSGQGAGYTF
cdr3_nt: TGTGCCAGCAGCGGACAGGGGGCTGGCTACACCTTC